These 27 T cell receptor beta chains were all obtained from the same sample, sequenced in a study of early T cells in non-severe SARS-CoV-2 infection. A single record per CDR3 protein comes from TCRdb applying MiXCR to the 5' RACE reads. Of 55,000 to 80,000 distinct CDR3 sequences in the sample, about an eighth were seen once. Source: whole blood, taken at baseline. The receptors derive from an adult who was a healthcare worker with PCR-confirmed SARS-CoV-2 infection or an uninfected control (not recorded which).

The chain is built from TRBV18 and TRBJ1-4; D is uncertain. Germline loops: CDR1 KGHSH, CDR2 LQKENI. V was trimmed by 0 bases and J by 4 bases, leaving 12 bases between them. The CDR3 extends over 16 amino acids. The CDR3 region has the DNA TGTGCCAGCTCACCACCGAAGGCAGCGAATAATGAAAAACTGTTTTTT. Its translation is CASSPPKAANNEKLFF. Using reference TRBV18 and TRBJ1-4 for the parts outside the CDR3, the full variable domain is NAGVMQNPRHLVRRRGQEARLRCSPMKGHSHVYWYRQLPEEGLKFMVYLQKENIIDESGMPKERFSAEFPKEGPSILRIQQVVRGDSAAYFCASSPPKAANNEKLFFGSGTQLSVL.

This clonotype was counted at least ten times. The chain uses TRBV7-3 and TRBJ2-2; the D gene is possibly TRBD1 (7 bases). CDR1 and CDR2 (germline): SGHTA, FQGTGA. The V gene lost 5 bases and the J gene lost 5 bases, with 12 bases spanning the gap. The CDR3 loop spans 14 amino acids. The CDR3 spells CASSPQGGTGELFF. CDR3 sequence (DNA): TGTGCCAGCAGCCCCCAGGGGGGAACCGGGGAGCTGTTTTTT. The full variable domain, completed using reference TRBV7-3 and TRBJ2-2, is GAGVSQTPSNKVTEKGKYVELRCDPISGHTALYWYRQSLGQGPEFLIYFQGTGAADDSGLPNDRFFAVRPEGSVSTLKIQRTERGDSAVYLCASSPQGGTGELFFGEGSRLTVL.

The CDR3, as DNA: TGTGCCAGCAGTGTGTCCAGGGGGGAAGGAACGTACACTGAAGCTTTCTTT. As protein: CASSVSRGEGTYTEAFF. V usage is TRBV2 and J usage is TRBJ1-1; TRBD1 matches at 7 bases. The germline V gene encodes CDR1 SNHLY and CDR2 FYNNEI. With 4 bases clipped from V and 3 bases from J, the junction kept 14 bases outside the gene matches. CDR3 size: 17 residues.

The chain combines TRBV29-1 with TRBJ2-3, with 7 bases that match TRBD1. J lost 3 bases, V lost 5 bases, and 2 bases had no gene match. This CDR3 is 12 amino acids long. The germline gives CDR1 SQVTM, CDR2 ANQGSEA. For the CDR3, the DNA is TGCAGCGTTCGACAGGGTACAGATACGCAGTATTTT. As protein: CSVRQGTDTQYF.

This clonotype was observed many times. The gene calls are TRBV20-1 and TRBJ2-7; TRBD2 is a possible D gene (5 bases). Germline assignment: CDR1 DFQATT and CDR2 SNEGSKA (reference sequence). V was cut by 2 bases and J by 5 bases, with 10 bases left in between. This CDR3 has 12 amino acids. DNA of the CDR3: TGCAGTGCTAGATTTAGCGTCCACGAGCAGTACTTC. Translated, it gives CSARFSVHEQYF.

A few counts support this clonotype. The rearrangement links TRBV29-1 to TRBJ2-5; 10 nucleotides line up with TRBD1. Germline assignment: CDR1 SQVTM and CDR2 ANQGSEA. This CDR3 is built from 14 residues. J gave up 4 bases and V 6 bases, and 8 bases lay outside the gene matches. For the CDR3, the DNA is TGCAGCGTCAACGGACAGGGGGTGACAGAGACCCAGTACTTC. Its translation is CSVNGQGVTETQYF.

This chain joins TRBV5-5 and TRBJ1-1, with a weak D call TRBD1 (5 bases). The ends were cut back, 1 base at V and 6 bases at J, with 10 bases in the middle. The CDR3 runs to 13 residues. Germline V gene sequence: CDR1 SGHKS, CDR2 YYEKEE (reference sequence). The CDR3 spells CASSLRGGPEAFF. The CDR3 DNA sequence: TGTGCCAGCAGCTTGCGCGGGGGACCTGAAGCTTTCTTT.

The chain recombines TRBV29-1 with TRBJ1-2; no clear D. Germline V gene lookup returns CDR1 SQVTM and CDR2 ANQGSEA. The V gene lost 0 bases and the J gene lost 7 bases, with 9 bases spanning the gap. The CDR3 length is 12 residues. DNA of the CDR3: TGCAGCGTTGAAGATCCCCGGGGTGGCTACACCTTC. Translated, it gives CSVEDPRGGYTF.

There are many counts of this clonotype. The rearrangement links TRBV12-2 to TRBJ2-7; TRBD1 is the table's D call, not checked against the DNA. TRBV12-2 is flagged as a pseudogene. This CDR3 has 13 residues. CDR3 DNA: TGTGCAAGTCGCCCGCCGGGGGCGGAGGAGCAGTACTTC. This encodes CASRPPGAEEQYF.

In nucleotides, the CDR3 is TGTGCCAGCAGCTCCACCCGGGGGCTGCAGCTGTTTTTT. Amino acids: CASSSTRGLQLFF. V is TRBV11-2 and J is TRBJ1-4; TRBD1 is a possible D gene (6 bases). Germline V CDR1 and CDR2: SGHAT, FQNNGV. CDR3 length: 13 residues. V shed 4 bases and J shed 14 bases, with 17 bases lying between them.

In its sample, this clonotype was seen many times. The gene calls are TRBV4-3 and TRBJ2-1; possibly TRBD1 for D (5 bases). Deletions cut 0 bases from V and 5 bases from J, with 5 bases between. The V gene's germline CDR1 is LGHNA and CDR2 YSLEER. This CDR3 contains 13 residues. The CDR3 sequence is CASSQDRDNEQFF. For the CDR3, the DNA is TGCGCCAGCAGCCAAGACAGGGACAATGAGCAGTTCTTC.

This clonotype was counted a few times. This sequence joins TRBV18 and TRBJ2-5; D gene ambiguous. CDR1 is KGHSH and CDR2 is LQKENI in the germline V gene. CDR3 length: 13 amino acids. With 3 bases removed from V and 5 bases from J, the gap between germline ends came to 10 bases. CDR3 protein: CASSPAARETQYF. In DNA form, the CDR3 reads TGTGCCAGCTCACCGGCAGCTCGCGAGACCCAGTACTTC.

The chain carries TRBV5-1 and TRBJ2-7, with a possible D match to TRBD1 (6 bases). Germline-derived CDR1 and CDR2 are SGHRS and YFSETQ. The CDR3 totals 15 residues. Between the trimmed V and J ends, which lost 0 bases and 1 base, there was a span of 11 bases. DNA of the CDR3: TGCGCCAGCAGCTTGGCCCATGGGACATCCTACGAGCAGTACTTC. It is translated as CASSLAHGTSYEQYF.

The V call is TRBV13, the J call TRBJ2-7; D not resolved. CDR3 length: 15 amino acids. V gave up 4 bases and J gave up 2 bases, with 15 bases separating them. Germline V CDR1 and CDR2: PRHDT, FYEKMQ (reference sequence). CDR3 sequence: CASSSRTALAYEQYF. CDR3 DNA sequence: TGTGCCAGCAGCTCCCGCACAGCTCTTGCCTACGAGCAGTACTTC. Drawing the rest from reference TRBV13 and TRBJ2-7, the complete variable domain is AAGVIQSPRHLIKEKRETATLKCYPIPRHDTVYWYQQGPGQDPQFLISFYEKMQSDKGSIPDRFSAQQFSDYHSELNMSSLELGDSALYFCASSSRTALAYEQYFGPGTRLTVT.

The chain couples TRBV18 to TRBJ1-4; D uncertain. Germline CDR1 reads KGHSH; CDR2 reads LQKENI. V was trimmed by 0 bases and J by 6 bases, leaving 8 bases between them. The CDR3 sequence is 14 residues long. Here the CDR3 DNA reads TGTGCCAGCTCACCACCCGGCCAGGATGAAAAACTGTTTTTT. Amino acid sequence: CASSPPGQDEKLFF.

The V call is TRBV7-2, the J call TRBJ2-1; 8 bases are shared with TRBD1. The CDR3 is 14 amino acids. Germline trimming cut 5 bases from V and 7 bases from J; bases unmatched to any gene: 7. Germline-derived CDR1 and CDR2 are SGHTA and FQGNSA. The CDR3 here is CASSPRQGRNEQFF. The DNA of the CDR3 is TGTGCCAGCAGCCCCAGACAGGGGAGGAATGAGCAGTTCTTC.

This clonotype was picked up a small number of times. This chain connects TRBV5-5 to TRBJ2-3; 12 nucleotides agree with TRBD2. The germline V gene encodes CDR1 SGHKS and CDR2 YYEKEE (reference sequence). V shed 2 bases, J shed 0 bases, and the junction held 4 bases outside the gene matches. This CDR3 region has 17 residues. The CDR3 bases are TGTGCCAGCAGCTTCGGGACTAGCGGGTTTAGCACAGATACGCAGTATTTT. This sequence encodes CASSFGTSGFSTDTQYF.

The chain joins TRBV7-4 to TRBJ2-7; D is uncertain. Between the trimmed V and J ends, which lost 8 bases and 3 bases, there was a span of 17 bases. The length of the CDR3 is 14 residues. Germline CDR1 reads SGHVT; CDR2 reads SQSDAQ. The CDR3 region is CASGEAADHYEQYF. Here the CDR3 DNA reads TGTGCCAGCGGTGAGGCTGCTGATCACTACGAGCAGTACTTC. Variable domain in full (rest from reference TRBV7-4 and TRBJ2-7): GAGVSQSPRYKVAKRGRDVALRCDSISGHVTLYWYRQTLGQGSEVLTYSQSDAQRDKSGRPSGRFSAERPERSVSTLKIQRTEQGDSAVYLCASGEAADHYEQYFGPGTRLTVT.

The chain employs TRBV5-1 and TRBJ2-5, with 11 positions matching TRBD2. Unmatched junction bases numbered 3, after V lost 0 bases and J lost 5 bases. The CDR3 length is 15 residues. CDR1 and CDR2 (germline): SGHRS, YFSETQ. In DNA form, the CDR3 reads TGCGCCAGCAGCTTGGTACTAGCGGGAGATGAGACCCAGTACTTC. It is translated as CASSLVLAGDETQYF.

This sequence joins TRBV7-2 and TRBJ1-5; 11 nucleotides line up with TRBD1. Germline values: CDR1 SGHTA, CDR2 FQGNSA. The V gene end was trimmed by 5 bases and the J gene end by 2 bases; junction bases not matched to a gene: 5. This CDR3 comprises 16 residues. CDR3 in amino acids: CASSIRTGGGNQPQHF. CDR3 coding DNA: TGTGCCAGCAGCATTAGGACAGGGGGCGGCAATCAGCCCCAGCATTTT.

The chain combines TRBV12-3 or TRBV12-4 with TRBJ1-6, with D tentatively TRBD1 (5 bases). The CDR3 loop spans 15 amino acids. V was clipped by 6 bases and J by 8 bases, with 17 bases between them. This CDR3 is CASSLRQIDYSPLHF. CDR3 bases: TGTGCCAGCAGCCTCAGACAGATAGATTATTCACCCCTCCACTTT.

In its sample, this clonotype was seen a few times. V usage is TRBV2 and J usage is TRBJ2-7, with D unresolved. V lost 5 bases, J lost 1 base, and 12 bases lay in between. CDR3 length: 14 amino acids. CDR1 SNHLY and CDR2 FYNNEI come from the germline V gene. Written as DNA, the CDR3 is TGTGCCAGCAGTCCCCAGCGTCCTTCCTACGAGCAGTACTTC. This encodes CASSPQRPSYEQYF.

In this sample, this clonotype turned up a few times. The chain carries TRBV5-1 and TRBJ2-7; TRBD2 matches 10 bases. CDR1 is SGHRS, CDR2 YFSETQ, per germline. The ends lost 7 bases at V and 2 bases at J; junction bases unmatched: 12. The CDR3 runs 16 residues. The CDR3, as DNA: TGCGCCAGCCAGCCGGCGACTAGCGGGCTTACCTACGAGCAGTACTTC. Encoded protein: CASQPATSGLTYEQYF.

In its sample, this clonotype was seen many times. The CDR3 nucleotides are TGTGCCAGCTCACCAGGCAGCTCTGGAAACACCATATATTTT. This sequence encodes CASSPGSSGNTIYF. The chain links TRBV18 to TRBJ1-3, with D uncertain. The CDR3 covers 14 residues. Deletions cut 2 bases from V and 0 bases from J, with 5 bases between. Germline CDR1 KGHSH, CDR2 LQKENI.

This clonotype was counted many times. This rearrangement joins TRBV2 to TRBJ2-1; TRBD2 aligns across 10 bases. The CDR3 loop spans 17 amino acids. Per the germline V gene, CDR1 is SNHLY and CDR2 is FYNNEI. V shed 1 base, J shed 0 bases, and the junction held 3 bases outside the gene matches. CDR3 region: CASSEGLAGNSYNEQFF. The DNA of the CDR3 is TGTGCCAGCAGTGAAGGACTAGCGGGCAACTCCTACAATGAGCAGTTCTTC. The variable domain in full, completed from reference TRBV2 and TRBJ2-1, reads EPEVTQTPSHQVTQMGQEVILRCVPISNHLYFYWYRQILGQKVEFLVSFYNNEISEKSEIFDDQFSVERPDGSNFTLKIRSTKLEDSAMYFCASSEGLAGNSYNEQFFGPGTRLTVL.

The sample holds many counts of this clonotype. The V and J genes are TRBV12-3 or TRBV12-4 and TRBJ1-5; 10 bases are shared with TRBD1. V trimming: 5 bases; J trimming: 6 bases; junction bases outside the gene matches: 4. CDR3 size: 14 residues. The CDR3 region has the DNA TGTGCCAGCAGTATAGGGACAGGGGTTCAGCCCCAGCATTTT. This sequence encodes CASSIGTGVQPQHF.

This clonotype occurred many times. This chain joins TRBV20-1 and TRBJ2-7; D not certain. CDR1 and CDR2 (germline): DFQATT, SNEGSKA (reference sequence). The V end was cut by 4 bases, the J end by 4 bases, with 8 bases between. This CDR3 is built from 11 residues. The CDR3 loop reads CSAKTGYEQYF. The CDR3, as DNA: TGCAGTGCTAAGACGGGTTACGAGCAGTACTTC.